This entry features one T cell receptor beta chain sequence. Here immunoSEQ multiplex PCR was the method, and the copy in TCRdb shows in-frame clones only, minus some. The table has around 77,000 clones, approximately 80% seen once. The data originate from a study of cytotoxic CD8 clonotypes in ibrutinib-treated CLL. Germline V CDR1 and CDR2: SEHNR, FQNEAQ (reference sequence). There are 11 residues in the CDR3. The V and J ends lost 6 bases and 14 bases respectively, with 13 bases between them. Sample: PBMCs, taken at disease progression, from a patient treated with ibrutinib. The V gene is TRBV7-9, the J gene TRBJ1-4; D is undetermined. The receptor's source is a human donor with chronic lymphocytic leukemia. The CDR3 DNA sequence: TGTGCCAGCAGTCGTGGAAAGTGGCTGTTTTTT. Protein sequence: CASSRGKWLFF.